These 25 T cell receptor beta chains were sequenced from one sample in a study of blood T cell repertoires in COVID-19. Here immunoSEQ multiplex PCR was the method, and the copy in TCRdb shows in-frame clones only, minus some. The data contain roughly 160,000 clones, around 90% of them singletons. The material sequenced was peripheral blood. The receptors come from a man younger than 30 with acute or convalescent COVID-19.

The V gene is TRBV9, the J gene TRBJ1-6; D uncertain. Germline V CDR1 and CDR2: SGDLS, YYNGEE. Trimming removed 2 bases at V and 2 bases at J, with 11 bases between. The CDR3 runs 16 residues. For the CDR3, the DNA is TGTGCCAGCAGCGTGGGGAGACGGACCTATAATTCACCCCTCCACTTT. Residues: CASSVGRRTYNSPLHF.

The chain joins TRBV6-5 to TRBJ1-1, with D tentatively TRBD1 (5 bases). V gave up 10 bases and J gave up 0 bases, with 15 bases separating them. Germline V gene sequence: CDR1 MNHEY, CDR2 SVGAGI. The CDR3 covers 14 residues. The CDR3 DNA reads TGTGCCACCTACTCGCGGGGGTTGAACACTGAAGCTTTCTTT. It encodes CATYSRGLNTEAFF.

This chain connects TRBV19 to TRBJ2-2; tentatively, D is TRBD2 (6 bases). Germline assignment: CDR1 LNHDA and CDR2 SQIVND (reference sequence). CDR3 length equals 17 residues. V was cut by 7 bases and J by 3 bases, with 21 bases left in between. In nucleotides, the CDR3 is TGTGCCAGTACTGGTCGGGACTCTACTTCCTACACCGGGGAGCTGTTTTTT. Residues: CASTGRDSTSYTGELFF.

This clone turned up a few times. The V and J genes are TRBV5-1 and TRBJ1-1; the D gene is possibly TRBD1 (5 bases). This CDR3 spans 14 amino acids. The V gene's germline CDR1 is SGHRS and CDR2 YFSETQ. Trimming pared 4 bases from V and 0 bases from J, leaving 10 bases between. DNA of the CDR3: TGCGCCAGCAGCCTGACAGTCGTGAACACTGAAGCTTTCTTT. Its translation: CASSLTVVNTEAFF.

About this clone: One end of the junction fails to match germline, which may point to a read error. The chain uses TRBV6-5 and TRBJ1-6, with 12 bases identical to TRBD1. The CDR3 contains 15 residues. Germline V gives CDR1 MNHEY, CDR2 SVGAGI. CDR3 sequence reads: CASKTPGQGALGPRF. The CDR3 DNA reads TGTGCCAGCAAGACCCCGGGACAGGGGGCACTAGGCCCTCGTTTT.

The chain has TRBV7-9 and TRBJ2-3, with D possibly matching TRBD2 (6 bases). Germline CDR1 SEHNR, CDR2 FQNEAQ (reference sequence). Trimming cost V 1 base and J 2 bases, with 10 bases left between them. The CDR3 has 15 residues. For the CDR3, the DNA is TGTGCCAGCAGCTTAGGGGACTCAGCCACAGATACGCAGTATTTT. Translating it yields CASSLGDSATDTQYF.

V and J are TRBV9 and TRBJ1-2, with 8 bases identical to TRBD1. Per the germline V gene, CDR1 is SGDLS and CDR2 is YYNGEE. The V and J ends lost 3 bases and 8 bases, in that order; junction bases with no gene match: 12. The CDR3 has 15 residues. The CDR3 sequence is CASSDPHRGLEGYTF. The CDR3 DNA sequence: TGTGCCAGCAGCGATCCTCACAGGGGGTTAGAGGGCTACACCTTC.

The J gene is TRBJ1-3, the V gene TRBV3-1 (or the pseudogene TRBV3-2); D unresolved. The CDR3 spans 15 residues. CDR1 LGHDT and CDR2 YNNKEL come from the germline V gene (reference sequence). Deletions cut 0 bases from V and 2 bases from J, with 8 bases between. CDR3 nucleotides: TGTGCCAGCAGCCAAGAACCTATCGCTGGAAACACCATATATTTT. It yields the protein CASSQEPIAGNTIYF.

The V and J genes are TRBV7-8 and TRBJ1-5, with TRBD1 identical over 9 bases. CDR1 is SGHVS and CDR2 is FQNEAQ in the germline V gene. V dropped 3 bases and J dropped 6; count of bases not matched to a gene: 3. The CDR3 runs 14 residues. The DNA of the CDR3 is TGTGCCAGCAGCTTTCCGGGACAGGGTCAGCCCCAGCATTTT. Its protein is CASSFPGQGQPQHF.

The chain has TRBV4-1 and TRBJ2-7, with 9 positions matching TRBD1. Germline V lookup: CDR1 MGHRA, CDR2 YSYEKL. This CDR3 region has 15 residues. Trimming cost V 0 bases and J 5 bases; bases outside gene matches: 5. The CDR3 sequence is CASSQERTGADEQYF. CDR3 DNA: TGCGCCAGCAGCCAAGAAAGGACAGGGGCAGACGAGCAGTACTTC.

The chain has TRBV18 and TRBJ1-1; maybe TRBD1 (5 bases). The CDR3 spans 13 residues. Trimming stripped 3 bases from V and 5 bases from J, with 10 bases between. Per germline, CDR1 KGHSH and CDR2 LQKENI. In DNA form, the CDR3 reads TGTGCCAGCTCACCGGGACTTGTTACTGAAGCTTTCTTT. Its protein is CASSPGLVTEAFF. The variable domain in full, completed from reference TRBV18 and TRBJ1-1, reads NAGVMQNPRHLVRRRGQEARLRCSPMKGHSHVYWYRQLPEEGLKFMVYLQKENIIDESGMPKERFSAEFPKEGPSILRIQQVVRGDSAAYFCASSPGLVTEAFFGQGTRLTVV.

The gene calls are TRBV19 and TRBJ2-5, with TRBD1 matching over 10 bases. Germline loops: CDR1 LNHDA, CDR2 SQIVND (reference sequence). The CDR3 is 15 residues long. Losses at the gene ends were 3 bases for V and 6 bases for J; bases not matched to a gene: 7. CDR3 coding DNA: TGTGCCAGTAGTATTGCGGGACAGGGGAGGCAGACCCAGTACTTC. As protein: CASSIAGQGRQTQYF. Full variable domain (missing parts from reference TRBV19 and TRBJ2-5): DGGITQSPKYLFRKEGQNVTLSCEQNLNHDAMYWYRQDPGQGLRLIYYSQIVNDFQKGDIAEGYSVSREKKESFPLTVTSAQKNPTAFYLCASSIAGQGRQTQYFGPGTRLLVL.

CDR3 coding DNA: TGTGCCAGCAGTTTGTCACTGCAATACGCCTACGAGCAGTACTTC. Its translation is CASSLSLQYAYEQYF. This chain uses TRBV27 with TRBJ2-7, with unresolved D. CDR1 is MNHEY, CDR2 SMNVEV, per germline (reference sequence). The CDR3 runs to 15 residues. Trimming removed 3 bases from V and 2 bases from J, with 14 bases in between.

The rearrangement links TRBV11-2 to TRBJ1-1; D may be TRBD1 (6 bases). The CDR3 contains 16 residues. Germline loops: CDR1 SGHAT, CDR2 FQNNGV. V gave up 1 base and J gave up 5 bases, with 17 bases separating them. CDR3 region: CASSLGYRETGTEAFF. The CDR3 coding sequence is TGTGCCAGCAGCTTAGGGTACAGGGAGACGGGGACTGAAGCTTTCTTT. Full variable domain (remainder filled in from reference TRBV11-2 and TRBJ1-1): EAGVAQSPRYKIIEKRQSVAFWCNPISGHATLYWYQQILGQGPKLLIQFQNNGVVDDSQLPKDRFSAERLKGVDSTLKIQPAKLEDSAVYLCASSLGYRETGTEAFFGQGTRLTVV.

The J gene is TRBJ2-7, the V gene TRBV2, with 8 bases lining up with TRBD1. Germline CDR1 is SNHLY and CDR2 is FYNNEI. This CDR3 spans 13 amino acids. The V gene end was trimmed by 3 bases and the J gene end by 4 bases; junction bases not matched to a gene: 2. The CDR3 region is CASSDRGLYEQYF. The CDR3 coding sequence is TGTGCCAGCAGTGACAGGGGGCTATACGAGCAGTACTTC.

This clone was counted a single time. This CDR3 reads CASSEGDRGRSTEAFF. The CDR3 nucleotides are TGTGCCAGCAGCGAGGGAGACAGGGGGCGCAGCACTGAAGCTTTCTTT. The chain links TRBV9 to TRBJ1-1; TRBD1 matches at 10 bases. The CDR3 length is 16 residues. The ends lost 3 bases at V and 4 bases at J; junction bases unmatched: 9. Looked up from germline, CDR1 is SGDLS and CDR2 is YYNGEE.

The chain carries TRBV5-1 and TRBJ2-2; no definite D call. Germline V gene data show CDR1 as SGHRS and CDR2 as YFSETQ. The CDR3 is 14 residues long. Trimming took off 0 bases at V and 5 bases at J, with 8 bases between the two ends. The CDR3 nucleotides are TGCGCCAGCAGCTTGGACAGATTGACCGGGGAGCTGTTTTTT. Amino acids: CASSLDRLTGELFF.

This chain joins TRBV5-1 and TRBJ1-2; D ambiguous. The length of the CDR3 is 14 residues. Germline V gives CDR1 SGHRS, CDR2 YFSETQ. Trimming took off 0 bases at V and 2 bases at J, with 8 bases between the two ends. In DNA form, the CDR3 reads TGCGCCAGCAGCTTGGTCTCCACAAACTATGGCTACACCTTC. It yields the protein CASSLVSTNYGYTF.

The chain has TRBV9 and TRBJ2-1; 10 bases map to TRBD2. This CDR3 has 15 amino acids. J lost 2 bases, V lost 4 bases, and 3 bases had no gene match. The germline V gene encodes CDR1 SGDLS and CDR2 YYNGEE. The DNA of the CDR3 is TGTGCCAGCAGCACTAGCGGGGCTACCTACAATGAGCAGTTCTTC. It specifies CASSTSGATYNEQFF.

The chain employs TRBV19 and TRBJ2-7; D might be TRBD2 (7 bases). The germline V gene encodes CDR1 LNHDA and CDR2 SQIVND (reference sequence). V lost 1 base to trimming and J lost 4 bases, with 14 bases between them. The CDR3 runs to 15 residues. CDR3 sequence reads: CASSIGGGREYEQYF. The DNA for the CDR3 is TGTGCCAGTAGTATAGGGGGGGGGCGCGAGTACGAGCAGTACTTC.

The chain has TRBV2 and TRBJ1-5; D remains unclear. Trimming took 3 bases from V and 7 from J, leaving 4 bases between them. The V gene's germline CDR1 is SNHLY and CDR2 FYNNEI. The CDR3 totals 11 residues. CDR3 sequence (DNA): TGTGCCAGCAGTGATAGCCAGCCCCAGCATTTT. This translates into CASSDSQPQHF.

In nucleotides, the CDR3 is TGTGCCAGCTCACCAGGGGCCGGAGTCTACGAGCAGTACTTC. Its protein is CASSPGAGVYEQYF. This chain links TRBV18 with TRBJ2-7, with D perhaps matching TRBD1 (5 bases). The CDR3 covers 14 residues. Germline loops: CDR1 KGHSH, CDR2 LQKENI. The V end lost 2 bases, the J end lost 3 bases, and 11 bases lay between the germline ends.

The sample holds one count of this clone. The chain is built from TRBV27 and TRBJ2-3; TRBD1 is a possible D gene (5 bases). V shed 2 bases and J shed 0 bases, with 9 bases lying between them. From germline, CDR1 is MNHEY and CDR2 SMNVEV (reference sequence). This CDR3 region has 15 residues. The CDR3 protein is CASSLAGSSTDTQYF. CDR3 DNA sequence: TGTGCCAGCAGTTTAGCAGGGTCTAGCACAGATACGCAGTATTTT.

The J gene is TRBJ2-1, the V gene TRBV24-1; 9 positions match TRBD2. Germline lookup yields CDR1 KGHDR and CDR2 SFDVKD. This CDR3 comprises 14 residues. Trimming cost V 6 bases and J 6 bases; bases outside gene matches: 5. CDR3 residues: CATSLAREGNEQFF. CDR3 DNA: TGTGCCACCAGTCTTGCGCGGGAGGGCAATGAGCAGTTCTTC.

This clone has more than one count but fewer than ten. CDR3 nucleotide sequence: TGTGCCACCTCGAGACAGGGGGGGGACACTGAAGCTTTCTTT. Translated, it gives CATSRQGGDTEAFF. The chain links TRBV6-6 to TRBJ1-1; 9 bases are shared with TRBD1. V lost 10 bases, J lost 3 bases, and 9 bases stayed unmatched. This CDR3 has 14 residues. In germline, CDR1 is MNHNY, CDR2 SVGAGI (reference sequence).